This TCR beta chain appears in the sequencing data of a study of T cells expressing NK-cell markers (dated by TCRdb to 2020 to 2022). Context from the whole study: Three sorted T-cell subsets (CD3+CD56+NKG2C+, CD3+CD56+NKG2C- and CD3+CD56-NKG2C+) from about 8 donors had their TCR beta-chain repertoires profiled. Among the eight sequenced donors, seven were HCMV-seropositive and one was HCMV-seronegative. The study sequenced eight donors, all healthy volunteers chosen at random: three men and five women. Sequencing of the libraries produced 2 x 150 bp reads on Illumina HiSeq 2000/2500, MiSeq or NextSeq. Results the study describes overall, beyond this receptor: In several donors, the dominant CD3+CD56+NKG2C+ clonotypes were found to rank among the top 10 CD8+ clonotypes and to make up roughly 1.0-7.0% of CD8+ T cells. Whether the expanded NKG2C-expressing T cell clones were specific for HCMV antigens remained unclear. Those dominant clonotypes were again the most abundant among CD3+CD56-NKG2C+ cells in several donors, at about 25-60.1%.

Comment on this clonotype: There is no known antigen for this receptor.

Reading from cysteine to phenylalanine, the CDR3 counts 15 amino acids. No DNA sequence is on record. The germline V gene supplies CDR1 SGHTA and CDR2 FQGNSA. The data were produced on an Illumina HiSeq 2000. TCR beta cDNA libraries were prepared using 5'RACE template switching, which introduced a universal primer site and unique molecular identifiers. Synthesis of cDNA was primed from the TCR beta constant segment and was followed by two consecutive PCR amplification steps. In the source study's methods: MIGEC was used to demultiplex reads and group reads by UMI, and MiTCR was used to assemble and quantify clonotypes. To exclude erroneous sequences, any TCR cDNA sequence not supported by at least two reads was discarded. Downstream repertoire analysis used the tcR package, and clonotypes were matched across fractions by CDR3 nucleotide sequence plus V segment. Antigen specificity was annotated against VDJdb with VDJmatch, allowing one amino acid substitution in CDR3. Following reprocessing of the reads by TCRdb, the data hold one row per CDR3 protein sequence and no DNA is available. The V and J calls were determined by TCRdb, not by the authors. For this sample, the table gives 150,000 to 200,000 distinct CDR3 sequences. The ten largest clones take up about 18% of the sample.

HCMV-specific IgG was detected in serum with a commercial ELISA kit to determine HCMV serostatus. Peripheral blood mononuclear cells were isolated from blood by Ficoll density gradient centrifugation. The TCR originated in a woman aged 18-69 years in good health. The V and J genes are TRBV7-2 and TRBJ2-5; TCRdb picks TRBD1, but there is no DNA to check that call. Material: blood T cells: a sorted CD56 or NKG2C T cell subset, CD4+ or CD8+ T cells, or bulk PBMC T cells (not recorded which). This receptor has the CDR3 CASSPLDSRWETQYF.